This T cell receptor beta chain derives from a study of blood T cell repertoires in COVID-19. Researchers sorted participants into cohorts using their self-reported clinical history. The germline V gene encodes CDR1 MRHNA and CDR2 SNTAGT. The CDR3 totals 13 residues. The V gene end was trimmed by 8 bases and the J gene end by 1 base; junction bases not matched to a gene: 1. Method: immunoSEQ multiplex PCR; TCRdb's copy keeps in-frame clones and lacks some. The table includes roughly 330,000 clones, around 87% detected once. V gene TRBV6-4 combines with J gene TRBJ2-3; TRBD1 matches at 9 bases. The sequence was collected from a woman in her 30s who had recovered from COVID-19. The sequenced material came from PBMCs or T cells enriched from blood (not recorded which). The CDR3 region is CASRDRGTDTQYF. CDR3 DNA sequence: TGTGCCAGCCGGGACAGGGGCACAGATACGCAGTATTTT.